Sequencing of this T cell receptor (beta chain) was carried out in a study of T-cell reconstitution after alpha-beta-depleted transplantation in children. Looked up from germline, CDR1 is SGDLS and CDR2 is YYNGEE. This CDR3 region has 18 residues. Trimming removed 4 bases at V and 0 bases at J, with 22 bases between. During its preparation, the TCRbeta library received unique molecular identifiers. TCRdb recomputed calls from the PCR reads with MiXCR, one row per CDR3 protein. Of 600,000 to 700,000 distinct CDR3 sequences in the sample, around 16% were seen once. V gene TRBV9 combines with J gene TRBJ1-2, with D possibly matching TRBD1 (6 bases). The sample in question was PBMCs from the stem cell graft donor, obtained from the stem cell graft. The TCR sequence derives from a human donor who donated a stem cell graft to a child with acute myeloid leukemia. This CDR3 reads CASSHRTVGPAANYGYTF. CDR3 bases: TGTGCCAGCAGCCACCGGACAGTCGGGCCTGCTGCTAACTATGGCTACACCTTC.